This paragraph reports one T cell receptor (beta chain). The target antigen is unknown. These data come from a study of T cells in tumors after PD-1 blockade. On the study more broadly: Prior checkpoint blockade, systemic immunosuppressant use, or anti-cancer therapy within 4 weeks excluded patients. Either cemiplimab 350 mg every 2 weeks or pembrolizumab 200 mg every 3 weeks was given. Findings and caveats of the study: Most post-therapy expanded exhausted CD8+ clones were new, undetected before treatment.

Per the germline V gene, CDR1 is SGHNT and CDR2 is YYREEE (reference sequence). The V segment lost 0 bases and the J segment 5 bases; nucleotides outside the gene matches: 6. This CDR3 comprises 15 residues. Profiling relied on immunoSEQ multiplex PCR, and the TCRdb table lists in-frame clones only, not all of them. The data show 12,000 or so clones, approximately 57% seen once. The sample consisted of tumor tissue, taken before anti-PD-1 treatment. The chain couples TRBV5-4 to TRBJ2-7; 9 nucleotides line up with TRBD1. The receptor was derived from a human donor with basal cell carcinoma. The chain's CDR3 is CASSLATGGKHEQYF. CDR3 in DNA: TGTGCCAGCAGCTTGGCGACAGGGGGTAAACACGAGCAGTACTTC.